The T cell receptor beta chain under discussion was sequenced for a study of response to subunit inactivated influenza vaccine. Using its own MiXCR run on the RT-PCR reads, TCRdb lists one record per CDR3 protein. The table includes 500,000 to 550,000 distinct CDR3 sequences, under 30% detected once. Germline V gene lookup returns CDR1 SNHLY and CDR2 FYNNEI. This CDR3 contains 15 residues. V was shortened by 6 bases and J by 0 bases, with 14 bases between the two germline ends. This clonotype showed up just a few times. The same sample was also used in a study of T cells expressing NK-cell markers. Per that study: The authors made TCR beta cDNA libraries by 5'RACE template switching. This switching added a universal primer site and UMIs. Seven sequenced donors out of eight were HCMV-seropositive, one seronegative. In a group of 5 or 6 donors, dominant NKG2C+ clonotypes represented about 1.0-7.5% of CD8+ T cells.

The sequenced sample was CD4+ T cells sorted from PBMCs, obtained 11 to 12 days after vaccination. This chain uses TRBV2 with TRBJ2-5; the D gene is possibly TRBD2 (5 bases). The receptor's source is a man aged 50 to 60 who received an inactivated influenza vaccine. The CDR3 sequence: CASSQLGRDQETQYF. CDR3 nucleotide sequence: TGTGCCAGCAGCCAACTAGGAAGGGACCAAGAGACCCAGTACTTC. Looking up the rest from reference TRBV2 and TRBJ2-5 gives the full variable domain: EPEVTQTPSHQVTQMGQEVILRCVPISNHLYFYWYRQILGQKVEFLVSFYNNEISEKSEIFDDQFSVERPDGSNFTLKIRSTKLEDSAMYFCASSQLGRDQETQYFGPGTRLLVL.